A single sample is the source of the 26 T cell receptor beta chains below, sequenced in a study of T cells in Graves' hyperthyroidism and ophthalmopathy. There were TCR beta CDR3 regions amplified from RNA transcripts. HTBI primers were used for first-round RT-PCR of the TCR CDR3. TCRdb itself ran the multiplex PCR reads through MiXCR, one entry per CDR3 protein. The table has more than 300,000 distinct CDR3 sequences, about 14% seen once. The sequencing sample was made of blood. These receptors all stem from a woman aged 60-70 years with Graves' hyperthyroidism.

This clonotype came up many times. The rearrangement joins TRBV6-1 to TRBJ2-7, with D perhaps matching TRBD1 (5 bases). The CDR3 extends over 16 amino acids. V lost 5 bases, J lost 2 bases, and 19 bases lay in between. Germline values: CDR1 MNHNS, CDR2 SASEGT. In DNA, the CDR3 is TGTGCCAGCAGTACTACCCAAAGGGGTGGTACCTACGAGCAGTACTTC. Translation: CASSTTQRGGTYEQYF.

This clonotype was counted many times. The chain carries TRBV11-3 and TRBJ1-1; tentative D call: TRBD1 (5 bases). Per the germline V gene, CDR1 is SGHNT and CDR2 is YENEEA. This CDR3 has 14 amino acids. V was trimmed by 3 bases and J by 3 bases, leaving 11 bases between them. Here the CDR3 reads CASSFQGSYTEAFF. Written as DNA, the CDR3 is TGTGCCAGCAGCTTCCAGGGCTCATACACTGAAGCTTTCTTT.

At least ten counts were recorded for this clonotype. V and J are TRBV5-6 and TRBJ1-6, with 9 bases that match TRBD1. Per the germline V gene, CDR1 is SGHDT and CDR2 is YYEEEE. CDR3 length: 15 residues. J was trimmed by 10 bases and V by 4 bases; bases with no gene match: 9. The CDR3 DNA is TGTGCCAGCAGCGCGGGGACAGGGCGATCCTCACCCCTCCACTTT. Amino acid sequence: CASSAGTGRSSPLHF.

The sample holds many counts of this clonotype. The V and J genes are TRBV9 and TRBJ2-5; 8 bases line up with TRBD1. Germline CDR1 and CDR2: SGDLS and YYNGEE. V trimming: 0 bases; J trimming: 1 base; junction bases outside the gene matches: 8. The CDR3 runs 17 residues. Here the CDR3 reads CASSVVSGGEVQETQYF. The CDR3 DNA follows: TGTGCCAGCAGCGTAGTGTCAGGGGGCGAGGTCCAAGAGACCCAGTACTTC. Filled out from reference TRBV9 and TRBJ2-5, the complete variable domain reads DSGVTQTPKHLITATGQRVTLRCSPRSGDLSVYWYQQSLDQGLQFLIQYYNGEERAKGNILERFSAQQFPDLHSELNLSSLELGDSALYFCASSVVSGGEVQETQYFGPGTRLLVL.

Points on this clonotype: Possible read error: a much larger clone is one base away. No conserved phenylalanine or tryptophan ends this CDR3, so it is likely a read error. This rearrangement joins TRBV2 to TRBJ2-7; 13 positions match TRBD2. Germline CDR1 reads SNHLY; CDR2 reads FYNNEI. The trim removed 8 bases at V and 3 bases at J, leaving 7 bases unmatched. The CDR3 covers 15 residues. The CDR3 loop is CASGGTSGMDYEQYL. In DNA form, the CDR3 reads TGTGCCAGCGGCGGGACTAGCGGGATGGACTACGAGCAGTACCTC.

This clonotype was seen ten or more times. The chain has TRBV5-8 and TRBJ2-7, with 8 positions matching TRBD1. The CDR3 is 13 residues long. The V gene end was trimmed by 9 bases and the J gene end by 3 bases; junction bases not matched to a gene: 8. Germline V gene data show CDR1 as SGHTS and CDR2 as YDEGEE. The CDR3 region is CATPGTGRYEQYF. Here the CDR3 DNA reads TGTGCCACCCCGGGGACAGGACGCTACGAGCAGTACTTC.

This clonotype was detected ten times or more. The V and J genes are TRBV20-1 and TRBJ1-1, with D possibly being TRBD1 (6 bases). Germline lookup yields CDR1 DFQATT and CDR2 SNEGSKA (reference sequence). This CDR3 is built from 14 residues. Trimming left V 2 bases short and J 4 bases short, with 14 bases between. CDR3 region: CSARLQGGITEAFF. As DNA, the CDR3 is TGCAGTGCTAGATTACAGGGTGGAATCACTGAAGCTTTCTTT.

This clonotype was recorded many times. The chain uses TRBV3-1 and TRBJ2-5; TRBD2 aligns across 7 bases. CDR3 size: 16 residues. After removal of 0 bases from V and 5 bases from J, the junction contained 9 bases not matched to a gene. CDR1 and CDR2 from the germline V gene are LGHDT and YNNKEL (reference sequence). The CDR3 here is CASSQDFRWGGETQYF. CDR3 nucleotide sequence: TGTGCCAGCAGCCAAGATTTTCGGTGGGGAGGGGAGACCCAGTACTTC.

Ten or more counts support this clonotype. The rearrangement joins TRBV18 to TRBJ2-7; D is unclear. CDR1 and CDR2 (germline): KGHSH, LQKENI. The V gene lost 3 bases and the J gene lost 5 bases, with 11 bases spanning the gap. The CDR3 is 13 amino acids. The CDR3 DNA reads TGTGCCAGCTCACCTGCACTTGAGGACGAGCAGTACTTC. Protein sequence: CASSPALEDEQYF. Filled out from reference TRBV18 and TRBJ2-7, the complete variable domain reads NAGVMQNPRHLVRRRGQEARLRCSPMKGHSHVYWYRQLPEEGLKFMVYLQKENIIDESGMPKERFSAEFPKEGPSILRIQQVVRGDSAAYFCASSPALEDEQYFGPGTRLTVT.

As regards this clonotype: This may be a read error: a much more frequent sequence differs by one nucleotide. The chain carries TRBV5-1 and TRBJ2-1; D is possibly TRBD1 (6 bases). The CDR3 spans 15 residues. V was shortened by 0 bases and J by 4 bases, with 11 bases between the two germline ends. The germline V gene has CDR1 SGHRS and CDR2 YFSETQ. The CDR3 is CASSLVGQQYNEQFF. CDR3 nucleotide sequence: TGCGCCAGCAGCTTGGTAGGACAGCAATACAATGAGCAGTTCTTC.

The rearrangement uses TRBV5-6 and TRBJ1-2; a possible D gene is TRBD1 (6 bases). The CDR3 spans 13 residues. V lost 4 bases, J lost 8 bases, and 15 bases lay in between. Germline CDR1 reads SGHDT; CDR2 reads YYEEEE. The CDR3 loop is CASSTPFGGGYTF. As DNA, the CDR3 is TGTGCCAGCAGCACCCCATTTGGGGGCGGCTACACCTTC.

This clonotype has a handful of counts. The chain has TRBV20-1 and TRBJ2-3, with 7 nucleotides matching TRBD2. Germline lookup yields CDR1 DFQATT and CDR2 SNEGSKA (reference sequence). The CDR3 runs 13 residues. The J segment lost 2 bases and the V segment lost 7 bases, leaving 6 bases of the junction unmatched. CDR3 bases: TGCAGTGTTATTGCGGGAGACACAGATACGCAGTATTTT. Amino acids: CSVIAGDTDTQYF.

This clonotype was seen more than once but under ten times. The chain is built from TRBV27 and TRBJ2-3, with 8 bases aligning to TRBD1. Germline V gives CDR1 MNHEY, CDR2 SMNVEV (reference sequence). The CDR3 contains 14 residues. The junction had 6 bases not matched to a gene; V was cut back by 6 bases and J by 4 bases. CDR3 region: CASSLQGVADTQYF. Written as DNA, the CDR3 is TGTGCCAGCAGCCTACAGGGGGTCGCAGATACGCAGTATTTT.

This clonotype was picked up many times. Its ends do not fully match the called genes, so a read error is possible. The V and J genes are TRBV12-3 or TRBV12-4 and TRBJ2-5; 10 bases agree with TRBD2. This CDR3 comprises 16 residues. DNA for the CDR3: TGTGCCAGCAGTTTACTCCGGACTAGCGGCCAAGCGACCCAGTACTTC. Translating gives CASSLLRTSGQATQYF.

This clonotype was detected ten times or more. J is TRBJ2-7 and V is TRBV11-2, with 12 bases aligning to TRBD2. The CDR3 covers 14 residues. V shed 2 bases and J 7 bases; nucleotides not matched to a gene: 3. Germline values: CDR1 SGHAT, CDR2 FQNNGV. CDR3 residues: CASSLRTSGIEQYF. CDR3 in DNA: TGTGCCAGCAGCTTACGGACTAGCGGGATTGAGCAGTACTTC.

This clonotype turned up a few times. This chain connects TRBV20-1 to TRBJ2-6; D gene ambiguous. Germline assignment: CDR1 DFQATT and CDR2 SNEGSKA (reference sequence). The CDR3 has 19 residues. Trimming cost V 2 bases and J 2 bases, with 22 bases left between them. The CDR3 spells CSARTRSPQAHTGANVLTF. The CDR3 nucleotides are TGCAGTGCTAGAACCCGCTCCCCCCAGGCTCACACTGGGGCCAACGTCCTGACTTTC.

The chain carries TRBV6-1 and TRBJ2-7, with 9 bases fitting TRBD1. The germline CDR1 and CDR2 sequences are MNHNS and SASEGT. This CDR3 contains 15 residues. V shed 5 bases and J 6 bases; nucleotides not matched to a gene: 11. CDR3 residues: CASSYKQGALGEQYF. The CDR3 DNA follows: TGTGCCAGCAGTTACAAACAGGGGGCACTGGGCGAGCAGTACTTC.

This chain joins TRBV5-4 and TRBJ2-7; 9 bases align to TRBD1. The CDR3 runs to 15 residues. CDR1 is SGHNT and CDR2 is YYREEE in the germline V gene (reference sequence). With V trimmed by 1 base and J by 2 bases, 4 bases remained unmatched. This CDR3 is CASSLTQGATYEQYF. The DNA of the CDR3 is TGTGCCAGCAGCTTGACACAGGGGGCCACCTACGAGCAGTACTTC.

This clonotype has ten or more counts. This chain links TRBV19 with TRBJ1-2; 7 bases match TRBD1. Germline CDR1 LNHDA, CDR2 SQIVND (reference sequence). The V gene end was trimmed by 4 bases and the J gene end by 6 bases; junction bases not matched to a gene: 8. The CDR3 runs to 14 residues. The CDR3 nucleotides are TGTGCCAGTAGTAATACCGGGACAGCCCATGGCTACACCTTC. This gives the protein CASSNTGTAHGYTF.

CDR3: CASSLGGTARQETQYF. The CDR3 DNA reads as TGTGCCAGCAGCCTGGGGGGGACAGCCAGACAAGAGACCCAGTACTTC. V and J are TRBV5-4 and TRBJ2-5; possibly TRBD1 or TRBD2 for D (7 bases each). Looked up from germline, CDR1 is SGHNT and CDR2 is YYREEE (reference sequence). The length of the CDR3 is 16 residues. Trimming took 4 bases from V and 2 from J, leaving 18 bases between them.

This clonotype was counted a few times. The chain links TRBV7-9 to TRBJ2-1, with D perhaps matching TRBD1 or TRBD2 (7 bases each). V lost 4 bases, J lost 4 bases, and 17 bases lay in between. The CDR3 length is 16 residues. Looked up from germline, CDR1 is SEHNR and CDR2 is FQNEAQ (reference sequence). The CDR3 region is CASSSGPRGGYNEQFF. The CDR3 DNA reads as TGTGCCAGCAGCTCAGGGCCCAGGGGGGGTTACAATGAGCAGTTCTTC.

This clonotype was observed at least ten times. This sequence joins TRBV7-3 and TRBJ2-1; the D gene could be TRBD1 or TRBD2 (5 bases each). The CDR3 has 14 residues. The V gene lost 5 bases and the J gene lost 5 bases, with 13 bases spanning the gap. From germline, CDR1 is SGHTA and CDR2 FQGTGA. The CDR3 coding sequence is TGTGCCAGCAGCCCTGGGACGTCTCACAATGAGCAGTTCTTC. Protein sequence: CASSPGTSHNEQFF.

The J gene is TRBJ1-4, the V gene TRBV11-2; 8 nucleotides match TRBD1. This CDR3 is 16 amino acids long. Trimming removed 5 bases from V and 0 bases from J; junction bases left unmatched: 5. Germline CDR1 SGHAT, CDR2 FQNNGV. This chain's CDR3 is CASSPDRVTTNEKLFF. CDR3 sequence (DNA): TGTGCCAGCAGCCCGGACAGGGTCACAACTAATGAAAAACTGTTTTTT.

This clonotype appeared many times. V is TRBV5-1 and J is TRBJ2-1; the D gene is possibly TRBD1 (6 bases). Germline CDR1 is SGHRS and CDR2 is YFSETQ. V lost 5 bases and J lost 8, with 17 bases in between. The CDR3 extends over 14 amino acids. The DNA of the CDR3 is TGCGCCAGCAGTCTAGGGGGAGTCGTCGATGAGCAGTTCTTC. It encodes CASSLGGVVDEQFF.

This clonotype was observed a handful of times. Compared with germline, one end of the junction differs, possibly owing to a read error. V is TRBV12-3 or TRBV12-4 and J is TRBJ1-4; 7 bases agree with TRBD1. CDR3 length equals 16 residues. CDR3 DNA sequence: TGTGCCAGCAGTTTAAGACAGGGAGTGACTAATGAAAAACTGCTTTTT. Protein product: CASSLRQGVTNEKLLF.

In its sample, this clonotype was seen a few times. This may be a read error, as it is one base from a much larger clone. CDR3 sequence reads: CASSSSGKWSETQFF. The CDR3 nucleotides read TGTGCCAGCAGCTCTAGTGGGAAATGGTCGGAGACCCAGTTCTTC. V is TRBV5-1 and J is TRBJ2-5; unclear D gene. The J call may be faulty, since TRBJ2-1 better matches the DNA end. The CDR3 extends over 15 amino acids. CDR1 and CDR2 (germline): SGHRS, YFSETQ.